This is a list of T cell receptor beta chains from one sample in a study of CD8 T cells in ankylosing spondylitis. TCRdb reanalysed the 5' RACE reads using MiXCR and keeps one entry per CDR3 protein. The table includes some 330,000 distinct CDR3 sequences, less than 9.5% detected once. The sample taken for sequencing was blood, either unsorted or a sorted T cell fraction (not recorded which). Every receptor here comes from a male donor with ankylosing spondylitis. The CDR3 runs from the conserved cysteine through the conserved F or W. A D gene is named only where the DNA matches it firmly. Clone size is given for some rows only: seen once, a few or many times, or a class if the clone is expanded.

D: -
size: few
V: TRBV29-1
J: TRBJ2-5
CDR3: CSVAPGETQYF
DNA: TGCAGCGTTGCCCCAGGAGAGACCCAGTACTTC

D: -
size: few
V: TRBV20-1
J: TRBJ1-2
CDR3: CSARETPSYGYTF
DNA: TGCAGTGCTAGGGAGACTCCCTCCTATGGCTACACCTTC

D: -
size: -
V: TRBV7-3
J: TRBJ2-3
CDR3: CASSLGPGPADTQYF
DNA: TGTGCCAGCAGCTTAGGCCCAGGGCCGGCAGATACGCAGTATTTT

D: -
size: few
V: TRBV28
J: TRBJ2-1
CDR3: CASSGVGSDNEQFF
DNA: TGTGCCAGCAGTGGGGTTGGGTCTGACAATGAGCAGTTCTTC

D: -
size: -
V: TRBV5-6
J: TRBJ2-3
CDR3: CASSETGRTDTQYF
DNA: TGTGCCAGCAGCGAGACTGGGCGCACAGATACGCAGTATTTT

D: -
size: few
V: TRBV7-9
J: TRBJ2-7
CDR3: CASSFRGESYEQYF
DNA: TGTGCCAGCAGCTTCAGGGGGGAGTCTTACGAGCAGTACTTC

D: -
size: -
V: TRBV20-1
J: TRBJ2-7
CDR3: CSARPSRWEQYF
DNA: TGCAGTGCTAGACCGTCTCGTTGGGAGCAGTACTTC

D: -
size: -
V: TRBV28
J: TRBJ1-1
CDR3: CASTSPPVHTEAFF
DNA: TGTGCCAGCACCTCTCCCCCGGTCCACACTGAAGCTTTCTTT

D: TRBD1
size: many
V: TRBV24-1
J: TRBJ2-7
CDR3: CATSDPRQGAYEQYF
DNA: TGTGCCACCAGTGATCCTCGACAGGGGGCCTACGAGCAGTACTTC

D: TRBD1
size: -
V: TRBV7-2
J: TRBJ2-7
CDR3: CASSLGQAGDEQYF
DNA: TGTGCCAGCAGCTTGGGACAGGCTGGCGACGAGCAGTACTTC

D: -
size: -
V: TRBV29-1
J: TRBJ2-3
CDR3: CSVETGASDTQYF
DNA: TGCAGCGTCGAGACGGGGGCATCAGATACGCAGTATTTT

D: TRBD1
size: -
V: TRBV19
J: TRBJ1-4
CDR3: CGTGREKLFF
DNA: TGCGGGACAGGGCGTGAAAAACTGTTTTTT

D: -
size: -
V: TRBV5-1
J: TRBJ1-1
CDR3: CASSLAGADTEAFF
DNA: TGCGCCAGCAGCTTGGCAGGGGCAGACACTGAAGCTTTCTTT

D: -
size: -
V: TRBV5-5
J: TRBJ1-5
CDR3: CASSGEARGGQPQHF
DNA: TGTGCCAGCAGCGGGGAGGCGAGGGGAGGTCAGCCCCAGCATTTT

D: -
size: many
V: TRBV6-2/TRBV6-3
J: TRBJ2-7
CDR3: CASLRAGIYEQYF
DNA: TGTGCCAGCTTACGTGCGGGAATCTACGAGCAGTACTTC